A selection of T cell receptor beta chains follows, all from one sample in a study of response to subunit inactivated influenza vaccine. Using its own MiXCR run on the RT-PCR reads, TCRdb lists one record per CDR3 protein. The sample holds 800,000 to 1,000,000 distinct CDR3 sequences; 21% are singletons and the top ten take roughly a tenth. This sample comprised PBMCs from blood, obtained 5 days after vaccination. The receptors were gathered from a man aged 45-65 years who received an inactivated influenza vaccine. CDR3s include the opening cysteine and the closing phenylalanine or tryptophan. A D gene is named only where the DNA matches it firmly. A clone size is listed for some rows: how often the clone was seen (once, few, many), or a class if it is expanded.

d_gene,len,j_gene,v_gene,abundance,CDR3nt,CDR3aa
-,16,TRBJ2-7,TRBV20-1,-,TGCAGTGCTAGTCTCCCGGGGGGACAGTACTTCTACGAGCAGTACTTC,CSASLPGGQYFYEQYF
TRBD2,21,TRBJ2-1,TRBV6-1,-,TGTGCCAGCAGTGTTCTCTTTAGGCTAGCGGGTTGGCATAGCTCCTACAATGAGCAGTTCTTC,CASSVLFRLAGWHSSYNEQFF
TRBD1,17,TRBJ2-2,TRBV11-3,few,TGTGCCAGCAGCTTGGGACAGGGGAGGCGGCGCACCGGGGAGCTGTTTTTT,CASSLGQGRRRTGELFF
TRBD1,15,TRBJ1-1,TRBV20-1,-,TGCAGTGCTAGAGGACACAGGGGGATGAACACTGAAGCTTTCTTT,CSARGHRGMNTEAFF
TRBD1,15,TRBJ1-2,TRBV5-1,few,TGCGCCAGCAGCCTAGGGACAGGGTCGGATCATGGCTACACCTTC,CASSLGTGSDHGYTF
TRBD2,13,TRBJ2-5,TRBV29-1,many,TGCAGCGTCCGGGGACTAGGAGAGCAGACCCAGTACTTC,CSVRGLGEQTQYF
-,16,TRBJ1-1,TRBV12-3/TRBV12-4,few,TGTGCCAGCAGTTTAGGACAGGCGGTTGCAGACACTGAAGCTTTCTTT,CASSLGQAVADTEAFF
-,15,TRBJ2-1,TRBV24-1,-,TGTGCCACCAGTGATTTCGTCCAGGATGGAAATGAGCAGTTCTTC,CATSDFVQDGNEQFF
TRBD2,16,TRBJ2-2,TRBV15,many,TGTGCCACCAGTGGTGCGGCGGGGGTAGGTGCCGGGGAGCTGTTTTTT,CATSGAAGVGAGELFF
-,14,TRBJ1-6,TRBV12-3/TRBV12-4,many,TGTGCCAGCAGTTTCGGTCAGGGTGGTTCACCCCTCCACTTT,CASSFGQGGSPLHF
TRBD2,15,TRBJ2-3,TRBV12-3/TRBV12-4,few,TGTGCCAGCAGTTTTGGAGGGACTAGCGATTATACGCAGTATTTT,CASSFGGTSDYTQYF
-,13,TRBJ2-2,TRBV6-1,few,TGTGCCAGCACCCACGCCGACACCGGGGAGCTGTTTTTT,CASTHADTGELFF